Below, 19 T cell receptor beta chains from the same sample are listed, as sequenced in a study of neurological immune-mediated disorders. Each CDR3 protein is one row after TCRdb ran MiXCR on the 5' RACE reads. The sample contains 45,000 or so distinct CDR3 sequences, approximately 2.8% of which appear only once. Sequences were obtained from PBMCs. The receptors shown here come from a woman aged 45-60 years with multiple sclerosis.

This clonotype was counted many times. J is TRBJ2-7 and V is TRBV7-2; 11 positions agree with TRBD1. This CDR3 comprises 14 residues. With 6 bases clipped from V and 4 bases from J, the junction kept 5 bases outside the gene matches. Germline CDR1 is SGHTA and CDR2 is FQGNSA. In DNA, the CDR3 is TGTGCCAGCAGTCGGACAGGGGGCCTGTACGAGCAGTACTTC. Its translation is CASSRTGGLYEQYF.

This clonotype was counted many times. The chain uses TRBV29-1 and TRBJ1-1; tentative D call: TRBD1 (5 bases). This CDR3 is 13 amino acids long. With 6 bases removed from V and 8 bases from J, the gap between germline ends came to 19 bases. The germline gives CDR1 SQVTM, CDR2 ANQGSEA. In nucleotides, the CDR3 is TGCAGCGTCTCGGGGCAGGGCGAAACGGAAGCTTTCTTT. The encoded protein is CSVSGQGETEAFF.

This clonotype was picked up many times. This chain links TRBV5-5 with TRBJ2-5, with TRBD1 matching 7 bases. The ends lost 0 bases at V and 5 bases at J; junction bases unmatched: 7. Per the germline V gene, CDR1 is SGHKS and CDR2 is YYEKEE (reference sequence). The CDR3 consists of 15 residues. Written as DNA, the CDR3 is TGTGCCAGCAGCTTGGTAGAGGGGGCTTGGGAGACCCAGTACTTC. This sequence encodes CASSLVEGAWETQYF.

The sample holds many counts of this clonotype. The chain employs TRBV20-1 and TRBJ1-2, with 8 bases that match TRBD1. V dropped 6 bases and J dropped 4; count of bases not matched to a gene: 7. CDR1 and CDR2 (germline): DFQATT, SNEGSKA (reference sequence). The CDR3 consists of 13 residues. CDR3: CSADLQGGYGYTF. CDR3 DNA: TGCAGTGCCGATCTACAGGGGGGCTATGGCTACACCTTC.

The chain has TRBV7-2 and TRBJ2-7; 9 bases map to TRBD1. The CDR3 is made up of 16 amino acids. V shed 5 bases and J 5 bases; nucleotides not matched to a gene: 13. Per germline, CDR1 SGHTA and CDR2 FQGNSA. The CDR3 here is CASSIRPGTGSNEQYF. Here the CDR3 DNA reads TGTGCCAGCAGCATTCGTCCCGGGACAGGGTCCAACGAGCAGTACTTC.

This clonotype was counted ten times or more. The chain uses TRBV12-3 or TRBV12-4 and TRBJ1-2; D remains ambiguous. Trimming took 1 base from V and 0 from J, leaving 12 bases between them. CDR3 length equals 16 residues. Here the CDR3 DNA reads TGTGCCAGCAGTTTAGTACGATCGGGTTCTAACTATGGCTACACCTTC. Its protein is CASSLVRSGSNYGYTF.

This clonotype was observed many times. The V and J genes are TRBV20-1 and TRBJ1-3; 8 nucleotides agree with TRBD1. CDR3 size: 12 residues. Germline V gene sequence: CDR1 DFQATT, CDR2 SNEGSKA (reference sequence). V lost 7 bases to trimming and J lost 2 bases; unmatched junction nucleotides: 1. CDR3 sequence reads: CSVRGPGNTIYF. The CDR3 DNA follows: TGCAGTGTCAGGGGGCCTGGAAACACCATATATTTT.

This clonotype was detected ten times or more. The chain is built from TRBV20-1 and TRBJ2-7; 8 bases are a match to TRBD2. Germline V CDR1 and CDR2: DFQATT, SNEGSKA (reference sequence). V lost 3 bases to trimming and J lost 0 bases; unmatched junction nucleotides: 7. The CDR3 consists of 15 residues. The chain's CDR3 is CSARRSGSDSYEQYF. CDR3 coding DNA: TGCAGTGCTAGGAGGAGCGGGAGTGACTCCTACGAGCAGTACTTC.

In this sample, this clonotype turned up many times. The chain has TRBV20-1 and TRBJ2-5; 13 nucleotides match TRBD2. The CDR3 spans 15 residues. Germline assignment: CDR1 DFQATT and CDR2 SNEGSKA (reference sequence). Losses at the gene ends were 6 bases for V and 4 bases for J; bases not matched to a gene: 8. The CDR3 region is CSAKRTSGSGETQYF. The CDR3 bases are TGCAGTGCGAAGCGGACTAGCGGGAGTGGAGAGACCCAGTACTTC.

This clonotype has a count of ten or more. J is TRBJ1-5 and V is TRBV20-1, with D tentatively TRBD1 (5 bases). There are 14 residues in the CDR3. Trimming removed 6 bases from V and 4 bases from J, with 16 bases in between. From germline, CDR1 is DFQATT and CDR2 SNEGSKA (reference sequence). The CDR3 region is CSAARGSPNQPQHF. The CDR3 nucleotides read TGCAGTGCCGCGCGGGGGTCACCAAATCAGCCCCAGCATTTT.

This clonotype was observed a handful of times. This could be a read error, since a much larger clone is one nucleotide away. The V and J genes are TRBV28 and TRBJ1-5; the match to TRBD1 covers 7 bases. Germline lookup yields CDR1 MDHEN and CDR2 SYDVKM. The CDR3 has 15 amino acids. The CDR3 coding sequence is TGTGCCAGCAGTTTGAGGGGGCTCGGTAATCAGCACCAGCATTTT. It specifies CASSLRGLGNQHQHF.

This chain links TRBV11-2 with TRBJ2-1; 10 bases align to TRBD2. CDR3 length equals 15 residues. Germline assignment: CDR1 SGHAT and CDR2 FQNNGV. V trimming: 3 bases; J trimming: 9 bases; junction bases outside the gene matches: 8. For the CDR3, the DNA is TGTGCCAGCAGCTTTACAGCGGGAGGGATAGGTGAGCAGTTCTTC. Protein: CASSFTAGGIGEQFF.

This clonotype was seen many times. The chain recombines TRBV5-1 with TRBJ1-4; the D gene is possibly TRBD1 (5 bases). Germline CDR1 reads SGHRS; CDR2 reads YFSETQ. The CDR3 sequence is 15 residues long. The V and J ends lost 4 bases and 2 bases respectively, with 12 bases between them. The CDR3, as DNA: TGCGCCAGCAGCCCTGGGACGGGGACTAATGAAAAACTGTTTTTT. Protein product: CASSPGTGTNEKLFF. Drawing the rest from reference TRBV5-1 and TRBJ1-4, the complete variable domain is KAGVTQTPRYLIKTRGQQVTLSCSPISGHRSVSWYQQTPGQGLQFLFEYFSETQRNKGNFPGRFSGRQFSNSRSEMNVSTLELGDSALYLCASSPGTGTNEKLFFGSGTQLSVL.

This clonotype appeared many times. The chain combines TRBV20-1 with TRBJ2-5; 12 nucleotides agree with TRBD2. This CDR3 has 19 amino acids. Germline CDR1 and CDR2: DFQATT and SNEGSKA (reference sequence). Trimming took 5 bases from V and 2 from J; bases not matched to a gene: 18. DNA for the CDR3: TGCAGTGCTCCTAACCCCCTAGCGGGAGGGCCCTTGGGTCAAGAGACCCAGTACTTC. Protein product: CSAPNPLAGGPLGQETQYF.

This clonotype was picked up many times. This CDR3 is CASTFGGTGSYEQYF. The CDR3 region has the DNA TGCGCCAGCACCTTCGGCGGGACGGGGTCCTACGAGCAGTACTTC. This rearrangement joins TRBV5-1 to TRBJ2-7; D may be TRBD2 (6 bases). Looked up from germline, CDR1 is SGHRS and CDR2 is YFSETQ. This CDR3 has 15 amino acids. Trimming stripped 6 bases from V and 1 base from J, with 17 bases between.

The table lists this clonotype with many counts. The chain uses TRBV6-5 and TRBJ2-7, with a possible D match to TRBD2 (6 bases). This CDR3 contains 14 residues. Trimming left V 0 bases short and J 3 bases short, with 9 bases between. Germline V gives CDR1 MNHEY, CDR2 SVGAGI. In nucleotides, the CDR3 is TGTGCCAGCAGTTACTCGCGGGGCAACTACGAGCAGTACGTC. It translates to CASSYSRGNYEQYV.

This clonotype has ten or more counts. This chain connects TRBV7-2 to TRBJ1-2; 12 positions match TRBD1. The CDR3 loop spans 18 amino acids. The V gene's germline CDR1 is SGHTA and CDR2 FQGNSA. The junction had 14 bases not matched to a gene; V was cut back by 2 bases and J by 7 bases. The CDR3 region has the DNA TGTGCCAGCAGCTTATCCCCATACCGGGACAGGGGGCTTCGTGGCTACACCTTC. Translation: CASSLSPYRDRGLRGYTF.

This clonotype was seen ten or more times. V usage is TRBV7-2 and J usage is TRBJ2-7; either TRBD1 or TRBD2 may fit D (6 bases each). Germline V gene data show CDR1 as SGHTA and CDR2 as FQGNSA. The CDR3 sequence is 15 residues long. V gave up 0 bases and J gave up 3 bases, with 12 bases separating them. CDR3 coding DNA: TGTGCCAGCAGCTTAGCCGGGGGCGGACTCTACGAGCAGTACTTC. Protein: CASSLAGGGLYEQYF.

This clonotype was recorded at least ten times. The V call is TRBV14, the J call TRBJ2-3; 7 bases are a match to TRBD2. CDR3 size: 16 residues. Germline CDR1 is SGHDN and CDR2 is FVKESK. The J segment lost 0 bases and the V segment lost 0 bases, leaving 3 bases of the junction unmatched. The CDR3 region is CASSQDSGASTDTQYF. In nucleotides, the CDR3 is TGTGCCAGCAGCCAAGACAGCGGGGCGAGCACAGATACGCAGTATTTT.